The 5 T cell receptor beta chains reported below all come from one sample, sequenced in a study of blood T cell repertoires in COVID-19 (dated by TCRdb to 2019 to 2021). The library came from the immunoSEQ multiplex PCR assay. Drawn from immuneACCESS, this table holds only the in-frame rearrangements with V and J called that TCRdb kept. Clones are partly lost; checked studies trace under half to an unresolved V gene and leave the rest unexplained. The sample profile shows about 240,000 clones; 83% of them were found once. 3.5% to 4% of the sample is taken by the ten largest. What was sequenced was PBMCs or T cells enriched from blood (not recorded which). The receptors derive from a woman aged 40 to 49 who had been exposed to COVID-19.

The J gene is TRBJ2-5, the V gene TRBV9, with D possibly TRBD1 on 5 matching bases. From germline, CDR1 is SGDLS and CDR2 YYNGEE. Trimming cost V 1 base and J 5 bases, with 15 bases left between them. This CDR3 is built from 15 residues. CDR3 DNA: TGTGCCAGCAGCGTAAGTGGGGCGAGTGTCGAGACCCAGTACTTC. It encodes CASSVSGASVETQYF.

The chain links TRBV19 to TRBJ2-2, with TRBD1 matching 8 bases. V shed 5 bases, J shed 7 bases, and the junction held 12 bases outside the gene matches. The CDR3 consists of 16 residues. Germline V lookup: CDR1 LNHDA, CDR2 SQIVND (reference sequence). CDR3 DNA sequence: TGTGCCAGTAGTTTAGCTGGCAGGGGGCGAGACGGGGAGCTGTTTTTT. Translated, it gives CASSLAGRGRDGELFF.

Here the CDR3 DNA reads TGTGCCAGCAGCTTAGATCGGACAGGCGATGGCTACACCTTC. This gives the protein CASSLDRTGDGYTF. The chain combines TRBV11-2 with TRBJ1-2; 7 bases align to TRBD1. Germline trimming cut 0 bases from V and 6 bases from J; bases unmatched to any gene: 4. The CDR3 covers 14 residues. The germline V gene encodes CDR1 SGHAT and CDR2 FQNNGV.

The chain carries TRBV29-1 and TRBJ1-2, with 7 bases matching TRBD1. The V and J ends lost 8 bases and 6 bases, in that order; junction bases with no gene match: 9. Germline loops: CDR1 SQVTM, CDR2 ANQGSEA. CDR3 size: 12 residues. The DNA for the CDR3 is TGCAGCTCATCGACAGGGATCCATGGCTACACCTTC. It translates to CSSSTGIHGYTF.

This clone was recorded a few times. The chain links TRBV4-1 to TRBJ2-5; TRBD2 matches at 14 bases. The CDR3 is 16 residues long. CDR1 and CDR2 (germline): MGHRA, YSYEKL. V was pared by 0 bases and J by 4 bases, with 1 base of the junction left unmatched. CDR3 loop: CASSQDGTSGGETQYF. The CDR3 DNA reads as TGCGCCAGCAGCCAAGATGGGACTAGCGGGGGAGAGACCCAGTACTTC.